The entry below gives a single T cell receptor (beta chain) sequence along with its context. Its specificity is not known. The protocol was immunoSEQ multiplex PCR, while the TCRdb copy is restricted to in-frame clones and leaves out a portion. In the table there are about 23,000 clones, approximately 80% of which are singletons. The sample belongs to a study of OX40 agonist ivuxolimab in advanced cancers. V was trimmed by 5 bases and J by 5 bases, leaving 18 bases between them. In germline, CDR1 is SEHNR, CDR2 FQNEAQ (reference sequence). The CDR3 has 16 amino acids. Whole-study findings and limits: Average numbers of expanded clones were greater in CD8+ T cells than in CD4+.

The sequence was obtained from an adult with an advanced solid tumor such as melanoma, head and neck, liver or kidney cancer. The rearrangement links TRBV7-9 to TRBJ1-4; D remains ambiguous. The input for sequencing was CD4+ or CD8+ T cells sorted from blood, taken in a trial of the OX40 agonist ivuxolimab. CDR3 in amino acids: CASSILTTDPNEKLFF. In nucleotides, the CDR3 is TGTGCCAGCAGCATACTTACTACGGACCCCAATGAAAAACTGTTTTTT.